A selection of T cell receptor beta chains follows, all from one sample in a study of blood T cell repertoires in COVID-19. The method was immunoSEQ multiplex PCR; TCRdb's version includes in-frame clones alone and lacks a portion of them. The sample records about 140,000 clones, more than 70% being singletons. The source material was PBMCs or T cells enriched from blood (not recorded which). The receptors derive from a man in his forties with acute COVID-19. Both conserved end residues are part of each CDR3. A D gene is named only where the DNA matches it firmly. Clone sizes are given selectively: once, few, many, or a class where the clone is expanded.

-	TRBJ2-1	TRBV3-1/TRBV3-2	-	TGTGCCAGCAGCCAAGACTACCGGCAGTTCTTC	CASSQDYRQFF
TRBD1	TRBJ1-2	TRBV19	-	TGTGCCAGTAGTACCGGAAGGGGGCAAGACTATGGCTACACCTTC	CASSTGRGQDYGYTF
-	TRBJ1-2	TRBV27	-	TGTGCCAGCAGTTTGGGACACCTTAACTATGGCTACACCTTC	CASSLGHLNYGYTF
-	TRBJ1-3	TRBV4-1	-	TGCGCCAGCAGCACTCCGGGACAAGGTATCACACCGGGGAGAAACACCATATATTTT	CASSTPGQGITPGRNTIYF
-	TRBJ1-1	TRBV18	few	TGTGCCAGCTCACCCCAGGCTGCGAACACTGAAGCTTTCTTT	CASSPQAANTEAFF
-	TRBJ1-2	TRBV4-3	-	TGCGCCAGCAGCCAAGCTTACAGGGATTATTACTATGGCTACACCTTC	CASSQAYRDYYYGYTF
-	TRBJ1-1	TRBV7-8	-	TGTGCCAGCAGCTTAGCGGGGAGGGACACTGAAGCTTTCTTT	CASSLAGRDTEAFF
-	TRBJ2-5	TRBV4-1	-	TGCGCCAGCAGCCAAGACCCCACGACGGAGGAGACCCAGTACTTC	CASSQDPTTEETQYF
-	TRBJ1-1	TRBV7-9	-	TGTGCCAGCAGTTCCCAGGGATTCACTGAAGCTTTCTTT	CASSSQGFTEAFF
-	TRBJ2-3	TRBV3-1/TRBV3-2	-	TGTGCCAGCAGCCCAGGGTTGGGCGGATGCCCAACAGATACGCAGTATTTT	CASSPGLGGCPTDTQYF
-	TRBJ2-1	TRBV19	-	TGTGCCAGTAGTATGGTTCTCTCGAGGCCGCAGTTCTTC	CASSMVLSRPQFF
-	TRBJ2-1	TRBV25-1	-	TGTGCCAGCAGTGGTGGGGTGGGGGGCTCCTACAATGAGCAGTTCTTC	CASSGGVGGSYNEQFF
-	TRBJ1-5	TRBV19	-	TGTGCCAGTAGTATGAGCGGGTATAGGGGCAATCAGCCCCAGCATTTT	CASSMSGYRGNQPQHF
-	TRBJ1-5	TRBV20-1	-	TGCAGTGCTAGTTTCCAGGGGAGTCAGCCCCAGCATTTT	CSASFQGSQPQHF
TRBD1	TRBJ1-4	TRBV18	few	TGTGCCAGCTCACGGGAAAGGACAGGACGGGGTGCAACTAATGAAAAACTGTTTTTT	CASSRERTGRGATNEKLFF
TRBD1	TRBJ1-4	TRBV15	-	TGTGCCACCAGCAGAGATAGGGGGCGGCAGGAAAAACTGTTTTTT	CATSRDRGRQEKLFF
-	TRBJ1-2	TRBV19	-	TGTGCCAGTAGTATAGGGGCCGGGAATGGCTACACCTTC	CASSIGAGNGYTF
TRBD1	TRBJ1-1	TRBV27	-	TGTGCCAGCAGTTCCCGGGACAGAGCGAACACTGAAGCTTTCTTT	CASSSRDRANTEAFF
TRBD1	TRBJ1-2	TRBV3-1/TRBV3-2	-	TGTGCCAGCAGCCAAGGGATCCAGGGGGTTTGGGGCTACACCTTC	CASSQGIQGVWGYTF
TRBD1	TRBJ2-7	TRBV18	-	TGTGCCAGCTCACCGAGGACCGGGACAGGGGCTGGTGAGCAGTACTTC	CASSPRTGTGAGEQYF
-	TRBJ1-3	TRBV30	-	TGTGCCTGGAGTACAGGATCATACTCTGGAAACACCATATATTTT	CAWSTGSYSGNTIYF
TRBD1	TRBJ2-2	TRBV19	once	TGTGCCAGTAGTATTCCGGGACAGGGGGGGAGTCGCACCGGGGAGCTGTTTTTT	CASSIPGQGGSRTGELFF
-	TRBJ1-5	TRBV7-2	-	TGTGCCAGCAGCTTAGGGGGACACATCAATCAGCCCCAGCATTTT	CASSLGGHINQPQHF
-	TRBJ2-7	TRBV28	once	TGTGCCAGCAGTTCGCCAGCTACAGAAAAGAGCTCCTACGAGCAGTACTTC	CASSSPATEKSSYEQYF
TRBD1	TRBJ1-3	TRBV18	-	TGTGCCAGCTCACCTGACAGGGGACTTGGTGGAAACACCATATATTTT	CASSPDRGLGGNTIYF
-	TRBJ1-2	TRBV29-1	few	TGCAGCGTTGTGAACTACGAGCGATCCGATGGCTACACCTTC	CSVVNYERSDGYTF
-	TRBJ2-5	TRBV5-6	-	TGTGCCAGCAGCTTGGCCTTCCAAGAGACCCAGTACTTC	CASSLAFQETQYF
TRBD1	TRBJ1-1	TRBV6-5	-	TGTGCCAGCAGGGGGACAGCGAACACTGAAGCTTTCTTT	CASRGTANTEAFF
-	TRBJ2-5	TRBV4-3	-	TGCGCCAGCAGCCAAGAAGTACAGGGCGTCCAGTACTTC	CASSQEVQGVQYF
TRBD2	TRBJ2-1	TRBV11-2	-	TGTGCCAGCAGCTTGACGATTGGGACTAGCGGGAGAGAGCAGTTCTTC	CASSLTIGTSGREQFF
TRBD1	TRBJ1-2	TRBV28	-	TGTGCCAGCAGTTCCCCTAGGACAGGCTCCTATGGCTACACCTTC	CASSSPRTGSYGYTF
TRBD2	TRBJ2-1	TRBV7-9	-	TGTGCCAGCAGCTTCCCCGGACTAGTCTACAATGAGCAGTTCTTC	CASSFPGLVYNEQFF
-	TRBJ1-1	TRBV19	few	TGTGCCAGTAGCCCCCGGGAAGGAGCTTTCTTT	CASSPREGAFF
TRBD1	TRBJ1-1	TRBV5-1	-	TGCGCCAGCAGCTTGGGGCAGGGGGGCACTGAAGCTTTCTTT	CASSLGQGGTEAFF
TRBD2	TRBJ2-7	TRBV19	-	TGTGCCAGTAGTATCGCGGCTAGCGGCTACGAGCAGTACTTC	CASSIAASGYEQYF
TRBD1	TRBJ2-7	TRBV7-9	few	TGTGCCAGCAGCCGGGACAGTAACTACGAGCAGTACTTC	CASSRDSNYEQYF
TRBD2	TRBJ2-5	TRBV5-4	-	TGTGCCAGCAGCCAGACTAGCGGGGGGGAACAAGGGACCCAGTACTTC	CASSQTSGGEQGTQYF
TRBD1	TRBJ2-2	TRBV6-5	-	TGTGCCACCAGGACAGGGGGTATCACCGGGGAGCTGTTTTTT	CATRTGGITGELFF
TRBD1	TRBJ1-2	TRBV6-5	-	TGTGCCAGCACCGCGCACGGACAGGCTTATGGCTACACCTTC	CASTAHGQAYGYTF
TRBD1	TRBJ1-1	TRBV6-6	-	TGTGCCAGCAGTCCTGGGACAGGTGGATTGAACACTGAAGCTTTCTTT	CASSPGTGGLNTEAFF
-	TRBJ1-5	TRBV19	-	TGTGCCAGTAGTATTCGGGACACCAATCAGCCCCAGCATTTT	CASSIRDTNQPQHF
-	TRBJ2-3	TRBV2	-	TGTGCCAGCAGGACGGGAGCACGCCCCACAGATACGCAGTATTTT	CASRTGARPTDTQYF
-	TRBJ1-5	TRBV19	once	TGTGCCAGTAGTATAGGAGGGCTCCTAAATCAGCCCCAGCATTTT	CASSIGGLLNQPQHF
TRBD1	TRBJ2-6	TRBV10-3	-	TGTGCCATCAGTGACCAAACCGACAGGGTCGGCTCTGGGGCCAACGTCCTGACTTTC	CAISDQTDRVGSGANVLTF
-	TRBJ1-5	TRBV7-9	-	TGTGCCAGCAGCGGACTAGGTGGGGGCGAGGGTCAGCCCCAGCATTTT	CASSGLGGGEGQPQHF
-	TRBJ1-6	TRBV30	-	TGTGCCTGGAGCATTCTAGGGGTATCTCGGTCACCCCTCCACTTT	CAWSILGVSRSPLHF
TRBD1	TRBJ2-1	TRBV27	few	TGTGCCAGCACCGAGGGGGCCTCCTACAATGAGCAGTTCTTC	CASTEGASYNEQFF